These 5 T cell receptor beta chains were all obtained from the same sample, sequenced in a study of metastatic and nonmetastatic thyroid tumors. TCRdb re-called the PCR reads with MiXCR. Among about 93,000 clones, about 13% were seen once, and the ten largest hold about 11%. Patients were all untreated before their thyroid surgery. The specimen was blood. These receptors all come from a female donor with papillary thyroid cancer or a benign thyroid nodule (not recorded which). Some clones in this sample may be carry-over from other donors' samples.

The sample holds many counts of this clone. CDR3 loop: CSVEGLVGLNEQFF. The CDR3 nucleotides are TGCAGCGTTGAAGGCCTAGTGGGTCTGAATGAGCAGTTCTTC. The rearrangement joins TRBV29-1 to TRBJ2-1; the D is unclear. There are 14 residues in the CDR3. In germline, CDR1 is SQVTM, CDR2 ANQGSEA. V dropped 1 base and J dropped 7 bases, with 14 bases sitting between them.

This clone has a count of ten or more. The chain carries TRBV5-1 and TRBJ2-1; 12 bases map to TRBD2. The trim removed 4 bases at V and 0 bases at J, leaving 8 bases unmatched. There are 18 residues in the CDR3. The germline gives CDR1 SGHRS, CDR2 YFSETQ. The CDR3 bases are TGCGCCAGCAGCCCGGGACTAGCGGGCATGAGCTCCTACAATGAGCAGTTCTTC. Residues: CASSPGLAGMSSYNEQFF.

V usage is TRBV7-2 and J usage is TRBJ2-5; 14 bases map to TRBD2. With 5 bases clipped from V and 5 bases from J, the junction kept 10 bases outside the gene matches. The CDR3 length is 17 residues. From germline, CDR1 is SGHTA and CDR2 FQGNSA. The CDR3 DNA is TGTGCCAGCAGCCTGGGACTAGCGGGAGTGTGGGGGGAGACCCAGTACTTC. Its translation: CASSLGLAGVWGETQYF. Supplemented by reference TRBV7-2 and TRBJ2-5, the full variable domain reads GAGVSQSPSNKVTEKGKDVELRCDPISGHTALYWYRQSLGQGLEFLIYFQGNSAPDKSGLPSDRFSAERTGGSVSTLTIQRTQQEDSAVYLCASSLGLAGVWGETQYFGPGTRLLVL.

This clone was seen ten or more times. The chain has TRBV4-2 and TRBJ2-1; 8 nucleotides align to TRBD2. J gave up 1 base and V 0 bases, and 2 bases lay outside the gene matches. Germline V lookup: CDR1 LGHNA, CDR2 YNFKEQ. The CDR3 has 16 residues. CDR3 in DNA: TGTGCCAGCAGCCAAGAACCGGGGGGGTCCTACAATGAGCAGTTCTTC. Amino acid sequence: CASSQEPGGSYNEQFF.

This clone was picked up many times. The V and J genes are TRBV3-1 and TRBJ2-7, with D maybe TRBD2 (5 bases). The germline V gene encodes CDR1 LGHDT and CDR2 YNNKEL (reference sequence). CDR3 size: 13 residues. Deletions cut 2 bases from V and 2 bases from J, with 7 bases between. The CDR3 sequence is CASSQRTPYEQYF. The CDR3 nucleotides read TGTGCCAGCAGCCAAAGGACTCCCTACGAGCAGTACTTC.